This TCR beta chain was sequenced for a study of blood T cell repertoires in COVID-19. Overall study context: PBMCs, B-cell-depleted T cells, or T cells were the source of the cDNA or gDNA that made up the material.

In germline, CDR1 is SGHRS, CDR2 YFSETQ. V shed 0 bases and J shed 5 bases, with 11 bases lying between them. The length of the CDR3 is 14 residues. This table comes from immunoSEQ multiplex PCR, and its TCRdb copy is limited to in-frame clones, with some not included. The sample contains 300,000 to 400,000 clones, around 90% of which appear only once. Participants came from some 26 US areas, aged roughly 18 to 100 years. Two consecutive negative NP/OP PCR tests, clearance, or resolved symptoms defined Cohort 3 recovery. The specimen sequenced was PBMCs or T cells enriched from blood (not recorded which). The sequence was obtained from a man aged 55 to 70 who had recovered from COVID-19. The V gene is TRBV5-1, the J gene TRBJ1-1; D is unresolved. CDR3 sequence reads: CASSLDSSGTEAFF. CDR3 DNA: TGCGCCAGCAGCTTGGACAGCTCAGGAACTGAAGCTTTCTTT.